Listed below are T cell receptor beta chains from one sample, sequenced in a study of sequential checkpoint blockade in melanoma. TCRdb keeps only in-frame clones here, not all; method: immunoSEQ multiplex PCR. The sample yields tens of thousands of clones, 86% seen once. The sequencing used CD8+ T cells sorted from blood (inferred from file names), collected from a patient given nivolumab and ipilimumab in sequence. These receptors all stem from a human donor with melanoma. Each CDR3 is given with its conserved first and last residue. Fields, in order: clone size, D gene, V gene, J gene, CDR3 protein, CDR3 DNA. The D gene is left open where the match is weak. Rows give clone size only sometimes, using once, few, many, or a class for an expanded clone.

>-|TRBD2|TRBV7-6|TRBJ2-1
CASSLGAGTSVNEQFF
TGTGCCAGCAGCTTAGGGGCCGGGACTAGCGTCAATGAGCAGTTCTTC
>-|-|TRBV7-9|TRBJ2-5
CASTPPFGETQYF
TGTGCCAGCACGCCCCCGTTCGGAGAGACCCAGTACTTC
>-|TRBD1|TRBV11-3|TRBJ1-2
CASSLDEGALRGYTF
TGTGCCAGCAGCTTAGACGAGGGGGCTCTTCGTGGCTACACCTTC
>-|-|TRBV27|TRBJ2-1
CASRDGLSSYNEQFF
TGTGCCAGCAGGGACGGACTGAGCTCCTACAATGAGCAGTTCTTC
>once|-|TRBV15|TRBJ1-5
CATSRDGGSQPQHF
TGTGCCACCAGCAGAGATGGGGGGAGTCAGCCCCAGCATTTT
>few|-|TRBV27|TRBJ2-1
CASRLLDYNEQFF
TGTGCCAGCAGATTACTAGACTACAATGAGCAGTTCTTC
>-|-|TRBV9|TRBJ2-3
CASSGPSVADTQYF
TGTGCCAGCAGCGGTCCTAGCGTGGCAGATACGCAGTATTTT
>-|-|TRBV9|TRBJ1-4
CASSPRTEGEKLFF
TGTGCCAGCAGCCCCAGGACAGAAGGTGAAAAACTGTTTTTT
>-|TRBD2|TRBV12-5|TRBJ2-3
CASGLNREADTQYF
TGTGCTAGTGGTTTGAATCGGGAGGCAGATACGCAGTATTTT
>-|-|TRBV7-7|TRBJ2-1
CASSPTGNEQFF
TGTGCCAGCAGCCCCACCGGGAATGAGCAGTTCTTC
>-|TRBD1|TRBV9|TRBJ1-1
CASSLSPTGETMNTEAFF
TGTGCCAGCAGCCTCTCGCCGACAGGGGAAACGATGAACACTGAAGCTTTCTTT
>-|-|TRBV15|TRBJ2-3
CATSSRRGLDTQYF
TGTGCCACCAGCAGCCGCAGAGGTCTAGATACGCAGTATTTT
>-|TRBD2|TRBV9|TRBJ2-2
CASSYSDGTSGSIGTGELFF
TGTGCCAGCAGTTATAGTGATGGGACTAGCGGGAGTATCGGCACCGGGGAGCTGTTTTTT
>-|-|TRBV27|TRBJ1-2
CASSLAGNYGYTF
TGTGCCAGCAGTTTAGCAGGGAACTATGGCTACACCTTC
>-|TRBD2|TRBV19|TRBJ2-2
CASSNSGRYTGELFF
TGTGCCAGTAGCAATAGCGGGAGGTACACCGGGGAGCTGTTTTTT
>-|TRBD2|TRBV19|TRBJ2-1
CASSILAGVHEQFF
TGTGCCAGTAGTATTCTAGCGGGAGTACATGAGCAGTTCTTC
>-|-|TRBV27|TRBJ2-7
CASSLYSRGPYEQYF
TGTGCCAGCAGTTTATATTCTCGAGGGCCCTACGAGCAGTACTTC
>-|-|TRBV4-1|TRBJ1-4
CASSQVLGGKKLFF
TGCGCCAGCAGCCAAGTTCTGGGGGGTAAAAAACTGTTTTTT
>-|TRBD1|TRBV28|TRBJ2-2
CASSLDRVYPTGELFF
TGTGCCAGCAGTCTTGACAGGGTTTACCCCACCGGGGAGCTGTTTTTT
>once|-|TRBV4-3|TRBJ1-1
CASSQDNRLNTEAFF
TGCGCCAGCAGCCAAGATAACAGATTGAACACTGAAGCTTTCTTT
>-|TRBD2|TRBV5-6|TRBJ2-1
CASSLWAGKRGLATNEQFF
TGTGCCAGCAGCTTATGGGCAGGGAAGAGGGGACTAGCGACAAATGAGCAGTTCTTC
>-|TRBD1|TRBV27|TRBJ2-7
CASSRPGTVAYEQYF
TGTGCCAGCAGTAGGCCCGGGACAGTTGCCTACGAGCAGTACTTC
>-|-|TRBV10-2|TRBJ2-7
CASSDRSYEQYF
TGCGCCAGCAGTGACAGGTCCTACGAGCAGTACTTC
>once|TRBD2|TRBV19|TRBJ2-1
CASTQLAGGQGQFF
TGTGCCAGTACCCAACTAGCGGGAGGTCAAGGGCAGTTCTTC
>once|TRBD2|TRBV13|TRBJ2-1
CASSSRTSGMLSYNEQFF
TGTGCCAGCAGCTCAAGGACTAGCGGGATGCTCTCCTACAATGAGCAGTTCTTC
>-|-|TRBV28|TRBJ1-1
CASSINRVATEAFF
TGTGCCAGCAGTATAAACAGGGTGGCCACTGAAGCTTTCTTT
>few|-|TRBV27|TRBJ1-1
CASSIRVNTEAFF
TGTGCCAGCAGCATCAGGGTAAACACTGAAGCTTTCTTT
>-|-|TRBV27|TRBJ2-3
CASSFVAGTDTQYF
TGTGCCAGCAGTTTTGTAGCAGGCACAGATACGCAGTATTTT
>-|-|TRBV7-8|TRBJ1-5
CASSRGAQQPQHF
TGTGCCAGCAGCCGGGGGGCCCAACAGCCCCAGCATTTT
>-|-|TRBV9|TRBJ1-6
CASSPHGSWVADSPLHF
TGTGCCAGCAGCCCCCACGGGTCATGGGTGGCTGATTCACCCCTCCACTTT
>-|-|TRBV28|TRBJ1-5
CASSFPGFGAPQHF
TGTGCCAGCAGTTTTCCAGGTTTTGGGGCCCCCCAGCATTTT
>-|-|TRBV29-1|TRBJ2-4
CSPLKEDSPTAKNIQYF
TGCAGCCCCTTAAAGGAGGACAGCCCCACAGCCAAAAACATTCAGTACTTC
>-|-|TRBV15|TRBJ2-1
CATSRDRGSSYNEQFF
TGTGCCACCAGCAGAGACCGCGGTAGCTCCTACAATGAGCAGTTCTTC
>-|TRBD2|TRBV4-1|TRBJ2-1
CASSHAERENNEQFF
TGCGCCAGCAGCCATGCCGAGCGGGAGAACAATGAGCAGTTCTTC
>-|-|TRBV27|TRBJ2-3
CASSLAPLDTQYF
TGTGCCAGCAGTTTAGCGCCCTTAGATACGCAGTATTTT